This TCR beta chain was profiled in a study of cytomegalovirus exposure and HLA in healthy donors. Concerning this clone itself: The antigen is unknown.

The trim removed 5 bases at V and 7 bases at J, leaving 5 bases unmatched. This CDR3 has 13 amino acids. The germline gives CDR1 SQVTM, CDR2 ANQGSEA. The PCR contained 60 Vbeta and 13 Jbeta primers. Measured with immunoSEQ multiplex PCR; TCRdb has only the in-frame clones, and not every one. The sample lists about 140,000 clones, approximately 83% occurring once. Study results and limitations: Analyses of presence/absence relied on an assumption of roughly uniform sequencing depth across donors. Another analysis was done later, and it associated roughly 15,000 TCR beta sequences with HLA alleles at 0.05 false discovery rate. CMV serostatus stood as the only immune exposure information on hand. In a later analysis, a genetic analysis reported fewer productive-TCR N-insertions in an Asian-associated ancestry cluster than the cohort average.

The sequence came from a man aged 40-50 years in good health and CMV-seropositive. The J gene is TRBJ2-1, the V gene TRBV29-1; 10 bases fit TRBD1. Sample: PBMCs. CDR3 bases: TGCAGCGTTTCGGGACAGGGGAAAAATGAGCAGTTCTTC. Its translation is CSVSGQGKNEQFF.